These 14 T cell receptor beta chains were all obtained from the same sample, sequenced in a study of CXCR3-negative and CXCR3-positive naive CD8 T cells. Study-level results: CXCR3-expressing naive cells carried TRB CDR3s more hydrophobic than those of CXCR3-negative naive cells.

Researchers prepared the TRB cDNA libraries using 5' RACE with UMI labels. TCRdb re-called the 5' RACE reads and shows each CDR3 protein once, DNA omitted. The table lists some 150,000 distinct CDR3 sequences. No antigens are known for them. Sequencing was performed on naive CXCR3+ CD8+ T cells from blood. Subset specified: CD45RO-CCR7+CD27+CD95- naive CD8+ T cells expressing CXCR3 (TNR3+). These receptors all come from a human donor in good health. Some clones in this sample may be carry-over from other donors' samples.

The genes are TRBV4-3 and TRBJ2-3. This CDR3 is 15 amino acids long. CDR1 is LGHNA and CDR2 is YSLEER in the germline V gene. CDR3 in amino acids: CASSQDGDNIDTQYF.

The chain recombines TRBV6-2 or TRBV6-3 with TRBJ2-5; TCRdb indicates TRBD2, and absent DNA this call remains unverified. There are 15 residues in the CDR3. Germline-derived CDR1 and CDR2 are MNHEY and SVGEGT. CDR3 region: CASSYQAGLQETQYF.

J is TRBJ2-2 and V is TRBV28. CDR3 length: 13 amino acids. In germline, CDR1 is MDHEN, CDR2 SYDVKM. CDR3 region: CASSLFRAGELFF.

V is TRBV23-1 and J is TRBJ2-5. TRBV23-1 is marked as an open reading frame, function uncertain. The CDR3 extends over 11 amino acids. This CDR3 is CASSRQETQYF.

This CDR3 reads CSVLGQGKLYEQYF. The rearrangement joins TRBV29-1 to TRBJ2-7; without DNA, the TCRdb call of TRBD1 cannot be checked. The CDR3 loop spans 14 amino acids. CDR1 is SQVTM and CDR2 is ANQGSEA in the germline V gene.

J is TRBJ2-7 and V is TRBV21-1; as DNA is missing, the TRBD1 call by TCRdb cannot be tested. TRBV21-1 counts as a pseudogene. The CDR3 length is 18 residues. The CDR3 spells CASSKIDRDSSFLHEQYF.

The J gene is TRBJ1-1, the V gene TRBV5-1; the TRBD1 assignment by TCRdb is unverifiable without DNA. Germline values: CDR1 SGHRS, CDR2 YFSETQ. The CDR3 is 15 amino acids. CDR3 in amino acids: CASSYYWTGDTEAFF. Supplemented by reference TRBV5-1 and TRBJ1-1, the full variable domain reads KAGVTQTPRYLIKTRGQQVTLSCSPISGHRSVSWYQQTPGQGLQFLFEYFSETQRNKGNFPGRFSGRQFSNSRSEMNVSTLELGDSALYLCASSYYWTGDTEAFFGQGTRLTVV.

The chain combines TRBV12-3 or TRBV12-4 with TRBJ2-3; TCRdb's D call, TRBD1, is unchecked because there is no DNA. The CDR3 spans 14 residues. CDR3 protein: CASSFDRGSDTQYF.

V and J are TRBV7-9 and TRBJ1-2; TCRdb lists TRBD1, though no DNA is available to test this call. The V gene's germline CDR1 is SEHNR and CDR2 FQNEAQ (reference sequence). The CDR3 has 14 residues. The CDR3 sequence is CASSGGQGAGGYTF.

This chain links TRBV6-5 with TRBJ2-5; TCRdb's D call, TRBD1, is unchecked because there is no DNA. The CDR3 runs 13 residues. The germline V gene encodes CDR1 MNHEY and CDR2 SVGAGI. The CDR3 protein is CASSKDSQETQYF.

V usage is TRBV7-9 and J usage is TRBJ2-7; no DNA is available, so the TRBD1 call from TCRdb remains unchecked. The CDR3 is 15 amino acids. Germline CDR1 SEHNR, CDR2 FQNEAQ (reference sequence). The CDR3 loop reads CASSPRTGIGYEQYF.

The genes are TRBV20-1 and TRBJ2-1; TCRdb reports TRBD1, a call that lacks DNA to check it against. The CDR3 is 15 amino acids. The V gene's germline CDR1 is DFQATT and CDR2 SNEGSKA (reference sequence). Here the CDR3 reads CSARPGTGAYNEQFF.

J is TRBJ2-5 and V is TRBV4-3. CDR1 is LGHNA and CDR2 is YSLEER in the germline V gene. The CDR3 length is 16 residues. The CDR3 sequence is CASSQGVGTSEETQYF.

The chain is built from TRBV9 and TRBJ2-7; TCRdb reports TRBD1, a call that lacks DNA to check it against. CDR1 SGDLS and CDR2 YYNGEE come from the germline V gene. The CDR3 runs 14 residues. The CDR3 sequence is CASSPGSYPREQYF.